This T cell receptor beta chain was retrieved from a study of neurological immune-mediated disorders. This clonotype showed up many times. What it binds is not known. General observations from the study: CDR3 amino acid sequences found in expanded clones were never shared across subjects, suggesting private repertoires in all groups.

The group of healthy controls was made up of people who were blood bank volunteers in Maryland, USA. Unsorted libraries used 2 million PBMCs kept at -80 degrees C. CDR1 SGHRS and CDR2 YFSETQ come from the germline V gene. This CDR3 has 14 amino acids. The V end lost 4 bases, the J end lost 2 bases, and 11 bases lay between the germline ends. The cDNA came from 5'RACE with 10-nucleotide random UMIs. Each CDR3 protein gets one entry after TCRdb re-called the 5' RACE reads with MiXCR. This table holds some 26,000 distinct CDR3 sequences, about 6.2% found once. The TCR comes from a woman aged 50 to 65 in good health. This chain links TRBV5-1 with TRBJ2-3; possibly TRBD1 for D (6 bases). Sequenced: PBMCs. CDR3 in amino acids: CASSPGQYTDTQYF. The CDR3 DNA sequence: TGCGCCAGCAGCCCCGGACAGTACACAGATACGCAGTATTTT.